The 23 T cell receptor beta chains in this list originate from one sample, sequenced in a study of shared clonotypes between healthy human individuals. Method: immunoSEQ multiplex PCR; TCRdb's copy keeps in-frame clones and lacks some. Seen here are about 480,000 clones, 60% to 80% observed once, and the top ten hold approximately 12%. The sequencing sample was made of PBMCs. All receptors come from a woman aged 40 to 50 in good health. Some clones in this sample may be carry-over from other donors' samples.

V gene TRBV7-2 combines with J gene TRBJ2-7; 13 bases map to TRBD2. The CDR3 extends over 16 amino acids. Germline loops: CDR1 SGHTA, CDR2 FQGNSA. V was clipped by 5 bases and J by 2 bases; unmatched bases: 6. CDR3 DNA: TGTGCCAGCAGCCCGGTACTAGCGGGAGGGCCCTACGAGCAGTACTTC. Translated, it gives CASSPVLAGGPYEQYF.

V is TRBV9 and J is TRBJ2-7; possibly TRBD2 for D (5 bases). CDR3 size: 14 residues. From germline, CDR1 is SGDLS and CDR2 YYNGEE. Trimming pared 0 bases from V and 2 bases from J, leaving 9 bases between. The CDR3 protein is CASSVGPGAYEQYF. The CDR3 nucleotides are TGTGCCAGCAGCGTAGGGCCCGGGGCCTACGAGCAGTACTTC. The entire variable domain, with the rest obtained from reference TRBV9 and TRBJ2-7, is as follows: DSGVTQTPKHLITATGQRVTLRCSPRSGDLSVYWYQQSLDQGLQFLIQYYNGEERAKGNILERFSAQQFPDLHSELNLSSLELGDSALYFCASSVGPGAYEQYFGPGTRLTVT.

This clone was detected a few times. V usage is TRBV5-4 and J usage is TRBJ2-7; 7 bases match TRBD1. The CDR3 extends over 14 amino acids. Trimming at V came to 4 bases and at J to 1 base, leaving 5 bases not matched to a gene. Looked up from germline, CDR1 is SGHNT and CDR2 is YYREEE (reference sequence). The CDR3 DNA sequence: TGTGCCAGCAGCGAGGGGGACAGATCCTACGAGCAGTACTTC. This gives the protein CASSEGDRSYEQYF. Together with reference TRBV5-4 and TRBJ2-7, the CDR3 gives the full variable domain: ETGVTQSPTHLIKTRGQQVTLRCSSQSGHNTVSWYQQALGQGPQFIFQYYREEENGRGNFPPRFSGLQFPNYSSELNVNALELDDSALYLCASSEGDRSYEQYFGPGTRLTVT.

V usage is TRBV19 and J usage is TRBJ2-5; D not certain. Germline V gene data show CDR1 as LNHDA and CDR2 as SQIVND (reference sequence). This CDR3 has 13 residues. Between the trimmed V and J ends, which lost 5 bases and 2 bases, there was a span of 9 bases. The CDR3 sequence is CASSLGRQETQYF. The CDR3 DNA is TGTGCCAGTAGTTTAGGACGGCAAGAGACCCAGTACTTC. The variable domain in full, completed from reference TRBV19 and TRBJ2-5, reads DGGITQSPKYLFRKEGQNVTLSCEQNLNHDAMYWYRQDPGQGLRLIYYSQIVNDFQKGDIAEGYSVSREKKESFPLTVTSAQKNPTAFYLCASSLGRQETQYFGPGTRLLVL.

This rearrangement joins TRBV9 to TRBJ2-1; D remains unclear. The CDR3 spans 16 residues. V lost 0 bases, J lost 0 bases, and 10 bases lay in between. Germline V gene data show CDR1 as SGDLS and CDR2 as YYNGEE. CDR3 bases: TGTGCCAGCAGCGTAGGTTGGCTCAGCTCCTACAATGAGCAGTTCTTC. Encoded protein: CASSVGWLSSYNEQFF.

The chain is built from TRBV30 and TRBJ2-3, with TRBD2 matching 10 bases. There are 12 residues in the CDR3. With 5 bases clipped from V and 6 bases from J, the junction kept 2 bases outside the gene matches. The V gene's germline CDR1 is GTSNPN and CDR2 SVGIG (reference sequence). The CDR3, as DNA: TGTGCCTGGGGACTAGCGGTCGATACGCAGTATTTT. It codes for CAWGLAVDTQYF.

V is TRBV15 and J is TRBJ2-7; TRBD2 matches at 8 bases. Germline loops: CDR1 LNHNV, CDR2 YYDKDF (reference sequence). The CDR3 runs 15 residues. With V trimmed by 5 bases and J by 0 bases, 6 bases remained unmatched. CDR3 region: CATSLIAGSSYEQYF. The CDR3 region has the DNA TGTGCCACCAGCCTGATAGCGGGGAGCTCCTACGAGCAGTACTTC. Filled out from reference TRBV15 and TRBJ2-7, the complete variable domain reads DAMVIQNPRYQVTQFGKPVTLSCSQTLNHNVMYWYQQKSSQAPKLLFHYYDKDFNNEADTPDNFQSRRPNTSFCFLDIRSPGLGDTAMYLCATSLIAGSSYEQYFGPGTRLTVT.

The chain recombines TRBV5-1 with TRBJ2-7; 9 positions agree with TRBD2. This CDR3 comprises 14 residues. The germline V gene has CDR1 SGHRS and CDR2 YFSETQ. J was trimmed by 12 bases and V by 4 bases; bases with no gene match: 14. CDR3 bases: TGCGCCAGCAGCCTGGGACAGCGGGAGGCCAATTCGTACTTC. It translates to CASSLGQREANSYF. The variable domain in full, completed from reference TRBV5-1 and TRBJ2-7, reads KAGVTQTPRYLIKTRGQQVTLSCSPISGHRSVSWYQQTPGQGLQFLFEYFSETQRNKGNFPGRFSGRQFSNSRSEMNVSTLELGDSALYLCASSLGQREANSYFGPGTRLTVT.

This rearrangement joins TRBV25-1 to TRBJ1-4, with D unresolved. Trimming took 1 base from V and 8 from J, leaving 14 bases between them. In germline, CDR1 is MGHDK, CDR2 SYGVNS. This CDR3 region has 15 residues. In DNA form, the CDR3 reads TGTGCCAGCAGTGAATCCTTGGCAGGAGGAGAAAAACTGTTTTTT. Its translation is CASSESLAGGEKLFF.

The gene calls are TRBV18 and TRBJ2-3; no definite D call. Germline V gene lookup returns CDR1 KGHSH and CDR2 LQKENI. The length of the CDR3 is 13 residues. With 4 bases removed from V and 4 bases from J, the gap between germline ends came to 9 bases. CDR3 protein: CASSQSIADTQYF. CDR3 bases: TGTGCCAGCTCACAGTCGATCGCAGATACGCAGTATTTT.

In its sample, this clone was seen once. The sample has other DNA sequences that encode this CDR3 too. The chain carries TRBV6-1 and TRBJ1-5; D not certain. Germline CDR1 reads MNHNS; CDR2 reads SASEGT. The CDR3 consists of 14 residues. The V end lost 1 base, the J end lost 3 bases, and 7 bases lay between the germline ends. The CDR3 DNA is TGTGCCAGCAGTGAAGGGGCAGTCAATCAGCCCCAGCATTTT. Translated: CASSEGAVNQPQHF.

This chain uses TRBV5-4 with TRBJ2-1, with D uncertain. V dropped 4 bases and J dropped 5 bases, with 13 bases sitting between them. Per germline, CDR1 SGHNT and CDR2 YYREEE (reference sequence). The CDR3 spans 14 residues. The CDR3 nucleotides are TGTGCCAGCAGCCCGCCTCGACGGGACAATGAGCAGTTCTTC. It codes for CASSPPRRDNEQFF.

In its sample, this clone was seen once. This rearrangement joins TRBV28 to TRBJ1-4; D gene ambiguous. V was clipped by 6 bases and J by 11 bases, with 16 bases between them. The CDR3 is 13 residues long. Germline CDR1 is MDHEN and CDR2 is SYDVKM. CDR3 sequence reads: CASRLTGNLKLFF. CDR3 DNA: TGTGCCAGCAGGCTAACTGGGAACCTTAAACTGTTTTTT.

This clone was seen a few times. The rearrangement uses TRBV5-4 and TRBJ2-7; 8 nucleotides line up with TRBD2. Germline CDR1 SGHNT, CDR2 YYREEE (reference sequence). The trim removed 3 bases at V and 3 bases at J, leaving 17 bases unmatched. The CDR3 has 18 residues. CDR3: CASSSGGLAGHLSYEQYF. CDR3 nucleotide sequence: TGTGCCAGCAGCTCCGGAGGATTAGCGGGACACCTTAGCTACGAGCAGTACTTC.

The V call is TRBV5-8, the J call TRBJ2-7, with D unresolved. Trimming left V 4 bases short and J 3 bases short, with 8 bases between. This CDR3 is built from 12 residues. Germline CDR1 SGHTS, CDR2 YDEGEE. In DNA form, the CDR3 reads TGTGCCAGCAGCCTCGCCCTCTACGAGCAGTACTTC. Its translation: CASSLALYEQYF.

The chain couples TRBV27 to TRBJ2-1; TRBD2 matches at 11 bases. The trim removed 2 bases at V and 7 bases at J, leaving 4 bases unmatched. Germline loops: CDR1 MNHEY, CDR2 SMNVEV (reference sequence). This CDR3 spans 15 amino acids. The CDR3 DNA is TGTGCCAGCAGTTTAGGGGCTAGCGGGAGGAATGAGCAGTTCTTC. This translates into CASSLGASGRNEQFF.

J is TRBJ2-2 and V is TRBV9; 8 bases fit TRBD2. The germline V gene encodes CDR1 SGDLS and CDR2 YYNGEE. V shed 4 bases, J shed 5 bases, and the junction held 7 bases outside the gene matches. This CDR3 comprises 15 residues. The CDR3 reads CASSLGTSETGELFF. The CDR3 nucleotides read TGTGCCAGCAGCCTCGGGACTAGTGAAACCGGGGAGCTGTTTTTT.

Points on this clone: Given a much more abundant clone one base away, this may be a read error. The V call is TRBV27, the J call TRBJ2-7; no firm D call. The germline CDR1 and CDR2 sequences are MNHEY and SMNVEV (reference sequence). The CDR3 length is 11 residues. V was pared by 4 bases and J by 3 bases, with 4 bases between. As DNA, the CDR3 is TGTGCCAGCAGTTGGGGCTACGAGCAGTACTTC. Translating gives CASSWGYEQYF.

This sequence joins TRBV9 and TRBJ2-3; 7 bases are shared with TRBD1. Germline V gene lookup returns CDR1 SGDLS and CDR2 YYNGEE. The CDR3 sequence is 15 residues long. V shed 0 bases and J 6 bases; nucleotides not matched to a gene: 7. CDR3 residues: CASSVERDSSDTQYF. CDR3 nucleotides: TGTGCCAGCAGCGTAGAGAGGGACAGCTCCGATACGCAGTATTTT. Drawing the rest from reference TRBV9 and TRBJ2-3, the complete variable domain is DSGVTQTPKHLITATGQRVTLRCSPRSGDLSVYWYQQSLDQGLQFLIQYYNGEERAKGNILERFSAQQFPDLHSELNLSSLELGDSALYFCASSVERDSSDTQYFGPGTRLTVL.

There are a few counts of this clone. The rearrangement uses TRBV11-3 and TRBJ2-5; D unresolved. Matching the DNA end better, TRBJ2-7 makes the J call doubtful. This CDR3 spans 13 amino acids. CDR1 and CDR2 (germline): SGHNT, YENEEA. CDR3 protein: CASSLSPNYEQYF. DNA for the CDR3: TGTGCCAGCAGCCTATCTCCGAACTACGAGCAGTACTTC.

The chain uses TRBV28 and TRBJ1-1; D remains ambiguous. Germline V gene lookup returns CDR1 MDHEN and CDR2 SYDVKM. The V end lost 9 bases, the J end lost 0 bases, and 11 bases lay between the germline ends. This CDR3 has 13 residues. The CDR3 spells CASLERVNTEAFF. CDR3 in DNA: TGTGCCAGTTTAGAAAGGGTGAACACTGAAGCTTTCTTT.

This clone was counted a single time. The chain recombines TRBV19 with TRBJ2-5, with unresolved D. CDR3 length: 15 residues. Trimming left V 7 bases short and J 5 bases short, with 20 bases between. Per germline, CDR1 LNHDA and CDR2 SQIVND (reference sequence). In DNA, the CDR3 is TGTGCCAGTAACCGCTATCCAGGTTCGTTGGAGACCCAGTACTTC. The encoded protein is CASNRYPGSLETQYF.

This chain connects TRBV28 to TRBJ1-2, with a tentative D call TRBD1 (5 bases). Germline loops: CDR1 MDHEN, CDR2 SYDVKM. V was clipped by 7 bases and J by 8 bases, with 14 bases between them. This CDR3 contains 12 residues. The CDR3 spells CASTSPTGGYTF. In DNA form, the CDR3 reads TGTGCCAGCACAAGCCCTACAGGAGGCTACACCTTC.